These T cell receptor beta chains were read from a single sample in a study of human T cells and chemical hapten exposure. Using its own MiXCR run on the RACE reads, TCRdb lists one record per CDR3 protein. Here the sample spans around 67,000 distinct CDR3 sequences, over 6.5% being singletons. The sequenced sample was whole blood, obtained in connection with sensitization to the hapten diphenylcyclopropenone (DPC). Receptors originate from a woman between 50 and 59 years old with alopecia areata. Some clones in this sample may be carry-over from other donors' samples. Each CDR3 is given with its conserved first and last residue. A D gene is named only where the DNA matches it firmly. Clone size is not always given. Where it is, it says once, few, many or a class for expanded clones.

TRBJ1-1 | few | . | TRBV14 | CASSLTGLDTEAFF | TGTGCCAGCAGCCTTACAGGTCTGGACACTGAAGCTTTCTTT
TRBJ1-1 | . | TRBD1 | TRBV3-1 | CASKPTGLNTEAFF | TGTGCCAGCAAACCGACAGGGTTGAACACTGAAGCTTTCTTT
TRBJ2-3 | few | TRBD2 | TRBV6-1 | CASSPTLAGSTDTQYF | TGTGCCAGCAGTCCTACCTTAGCGGGATCCACAGATACGCAGTATTTT
TRBJ2-5 | few | . | TRBV5-1 | CASSLRVAGRAETQYF | TGCGCCAGCAGCTTGAGAGTGGCGGGCCGAGCAGAGACCCAGTACTTC
TRBJ2-7 | . | . | TRBV6-5 | CASSPGSYEQYF | TGTGCCAGCAGCCCTGGATCCTACGAGCAGTACTTC
TRBJ2-1 | few | . | TRBV19 | CASSIGAPNEQFF | TGTGCCAGTAGTATTGGCGCCCCCAATGAGCAGTTCTTC
TRBJ2-7 | . | TRBD2 | TRBV18 | CASSLKGTGTSGRSHEQYF | TGTGCCAGCTCCCTTAAAGGGACAGGGACTAGCGGGAGGTCCCACGAGCAGTACTTC
TRBJ1-1 | few | . | TRBV7-6 | CASGGGGQWTEAFF | TGTGCCAGCGGGGGCGGGGGGCAGTGGACTGAAGCTTTCTTT
TRBJ1-2 | many | TRBD1 | TRBV20-1 | CSATGDSYGYTF | TGCAGTGCAACAGGGGACAGCTATGGCTACACCTTC
TRBJ2-5 | few | . | TRBV19 | CASSHRETQYF | TGTGCCAGTAGTCACCGTGAGACCCAGTACTTC
TRBJ2-3 | . | . | TRBV9 | CASSPETSPFADTQYF | TGTGCCAGCAGCCCCGAGACTAGTCCTTTTGCAGATACGCAGTATTTT
TRBJ1-1 | many | . | TRBV4-1 | CASSPQTTVFRNTEAFF | TGCGCCAGCAGCCCCCAAACGACAGTTTTCCGGAACACTGAAGCTTTCTTT
TRBJ2-7 | few | . | TRBV12-3/TRBV12-4 | CASSPTSYEQYF | TGTGCCAGCAGCCCTACTAGCTACGAGCAGTACTTC
TRBJ2-7 | many | TRBD1 | TRBV12-3/TRBV12-4 | CASSPGQGAYEQYF | TGTGCCAGCAGCCCGGGACAGGGGGCTTACGAGCAGTACTTC
TRBJ2-5 | many | . | TRBV21-1 | CASSSTRDQYF | TGTGCCAGCAGCTCCACCCGGGACCAGTACTTC
TRBJ1-1 | many | TRBD1 | TRBV10-3 | CAIGQGATEAFF | TGTGCCATAGGACAGGGGGCGACTGAAGCTTTCTTT
TRBJ2-3 | once | . | TRBV7-9 | CASSPSGASTDTQYF | TGTGCCAGCAGCCCCTCAGGAGCTAGCACAGATACGCAGTATTTT
TRBJ2-1 | many | TRBD2 | TRBV5-1 | CASSPGEGTSNEQFF | TGCGCCAGCAGCCCGGGGGAGGGGACGAGCAATGAGCAGTTCTTC
TRBJ2-2 | few | . | TRBV29-1 | CSVVRHDTGELFF | TGCAGCGTTGTGAGACACGACACCGGGGAGCTGTTTTTT
TRBJ2-2 | few | . | TRBV12-3/TRBV12-4 | CASSPQGLNTGELFF | TGTGCCAGCAGCCCACAGGGCCTGAACACCGGGGAGCTGTTTTTT
TRBJ1-5 | many | . | TRBV12-3/TRBV12-4 | CASSSSWGDQPQHF | TGTGCCAGCAGTTCCTCATGGGGGGATCAGCCCCAGCATTTT
TRBJ2-5 | . | TRBD2 | TRBV20-1 | CSAVTSGVGETQYF | TGCAGTGCCGTGACTAGCGGGGTTGGAGAGACCCAGTACTTC
TRBJ1-2 | many | . | TRBV20-1 | CSARDPLGQGDGYTF | TGCAGTGCTAGAGATCCCCTCGGCCAGGGCGATGGCTACACCTTC
TRBJ1-5 | . | . | TRBV3-1 | CASSQDRAQPQHF | TGTGCCAGCAGCCAAGATCGTGCTCAGCCCCAGCATTTT
TRBJ1-1 | many | . | TRBV29-1 | CSVAGGLKTEAFF | TGCAGCGTTGCTGGGGGGCTGAAGACTGAAGCTTTCTTT
TRBJ2-7 | . | . | TRBV2 | CASTQKGASYEQYF | TGTGCCAGCACTCAAAAAGGGGCATCCTACGAGCAGTACTTC
TRBJ1-6 | . | TRBD1 | TRBV6-6 | CASSPGQGASSPLHF | TGTGCCAGCAGTCCCGGACAGGGGGCGAGTTCACCCCTCCACTTT
TRBJ1-3 | many | . | TRBV6-6 | CASSRDRPSGNTIYF | TGTGCCAGCAGTCGGGACCGTCCCTCTGGAAACACCATATATTTT
TRBJ1-1 | . | . | TRBV14 | CASSQRAGMYGEAFF | TGTGCCAGCAGCCAAAGGGCAGGGATGTACGGTGAAGCTTTCTTT
TRBJ1-6 | . | . | TRBV5-4 | CASSGKETPGSPLHF | TGTGCCAGCAGTGGTAAAGAAACCCCCGGTTCACCCCTCCACTTT
TRBJ2-1 | . | TRBD2 | TRBV27 | CASSLPGLAHNEQFF | TGTGCCAGCAGTCTGCCGGGACTAGCCCACAATGAGCAGTTCTTC
TRBJ1-1 | many | . | TRBV29-1 | CSVDVPVTFF | TGCAGCGTTGACGTGCCCGTGACTTTCTTT
TRBJ2-1 | . | TRBD1 | TRBV2 | CASCRKGGDEQFF | TGTGCCAGCTGCCGGAAAGGGGGCGATGAGCAGTTCTTC
TRBJ1-4 | many | TRBD1 | TRBV25-1 | CASSSGQGTEKLFF | TGTGCCAGCAGCTCCGGACAGGGCACCGAAAAACTGTTTTTT
TRBJ1-2 | many | . | TRBV4-1 | CASSQDGTPNYGYTF | TGCGCCAGCAGCCAAGATGGGACACCTAACTATGGCTACACCTTC
TRBJ1-2 | many | . | TRBV7-2 | CASSLDSGRQSYGYTF | TGTGCCAGCAGCTTAGACAGCGGCAGACAATCCTATGGCTACACCTTC
TRBJ2-2 | few | . | TRBV27 | CASSLTLHTGELFF | TGTGCCAGCAGTTTAACACTCCACACCGGGGAGCTGTTTTTT
TRBJ2-1 | . | TRBD1 | TRBV29-1 | CSVDGGTGEQFF | TGCAGCGTTGACGGGGGGACAGGGGAGCAGTTCTTC
TRBJ1-5 | many | . | TRBV7-9 | CASSAPGHSNQPQHF | TGTGCCAGCAGCGCGCCGGGACACAGCAATCAGCCCCAGCATTTT
TRBJ1-5 | few | . | TRBV30 | CAWSSGINQPQHF | TGTGCCTGGAGTTCAGGGATAAATCAGCCCCAGCATTTT
TRBJ2-3 | many | . | TRBV28 | CASRPPSAYTDTQYF | TGTGCCAGCAGACCCCCTAGCGCCTACACAGATACGCAGTATTTT